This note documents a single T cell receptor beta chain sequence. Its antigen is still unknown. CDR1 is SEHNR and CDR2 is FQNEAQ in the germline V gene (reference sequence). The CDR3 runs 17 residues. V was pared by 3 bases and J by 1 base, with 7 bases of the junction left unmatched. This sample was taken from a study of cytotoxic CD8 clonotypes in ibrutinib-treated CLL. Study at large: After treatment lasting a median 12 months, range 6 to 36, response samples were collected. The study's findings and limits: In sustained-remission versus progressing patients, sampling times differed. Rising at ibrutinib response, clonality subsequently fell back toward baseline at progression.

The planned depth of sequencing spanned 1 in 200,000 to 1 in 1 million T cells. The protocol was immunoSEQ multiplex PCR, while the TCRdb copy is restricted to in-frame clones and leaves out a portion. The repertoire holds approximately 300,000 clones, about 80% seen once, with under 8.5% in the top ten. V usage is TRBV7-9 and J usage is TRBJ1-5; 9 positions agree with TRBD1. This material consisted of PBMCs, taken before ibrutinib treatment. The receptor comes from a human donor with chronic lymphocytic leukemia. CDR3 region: CASSFGGTGLSNQPQHF. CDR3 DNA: TGTGCCAGCAGCTTCGGTGGGACAGGGCTCAGCAATCAGCCCCAGCATTTT.